This TCR beta chain was sequenced during a study of regulatory T cells in long-lasting Graves disease. Germline V gene sequence: CDR1 GTSNPN, CDR2 SVGIG (reference sequence). This CDR3 spans 16 amino acids. Trimming took off 1 base at V and 2 bases at J, with 15 bases between the two ends. Study outcomes and limitations: Persistent disease favored TRBV28, TRBJ1-2 and TRBJ2-5.

Arm-PCR of CDR3 regions and iRepertoire HTBI primers were used to build TCR beta libraries. TCRdb ran MiXCR on the multiplex PCR reads and lists one entry per CDR3 protein. The sample has about 380,000 distinct CDR3 sequences; 15% to 18% are singletons. Time point in this sample: newly diagnosed GD, antithyroid drugs for less than 3 months. The TCR library was made from RNA extracted from PBMCs. As regards this clonotype: Its matching antigen is unknown.

This TCR was sampled from a female donor with Graves disease. The sequencing here drew on peripheral blood mononuclear cells (PBMCs), taken at new diagnosis, from a patient treated with antithyroid drugs. The chain combines TRBV30 with TRBJ2-1, with D unclear. The CDR3, as DNA: TGTGCCTGGAGTGGGCTCGAACGGGCCGCCTACAATGAGCAGTTCTTC. The encoded protein is CAWSGLERAAYNEQFF.